A selection of T cell receptor beta chains follows, all from one sample in a study of blood T cell repertoires in COVID-19. Assay used: immunoSEQ multiplex PCR; TCRdb lists only in-frame clones, some missing. The repertoire has around 100,000 clones, around nine tenths of them found once; the top ten carry about 5.2%. Sequencing input: peripheral blood. The source is a man aged 50 or older with acute or convalescent COVID-19. Each CDR3 is given with its conserved first and last residue. Each record gives: clone size, J gene, V gene, D gene, CDR3 DNA, CDR3 protein. A D gene is named only where the DNA matches it firmly. Not every row has a clone size; where given, it reads once, few, many or a size class.

>.|TRBJ2-1|TRBV4-2|.
TGTGCCAGCAGCCAACAGCGGATTCCGTCTTCTGAGCAGTTCTTC
CASSQQRIPSSEQFF
>once|TRBJ2-1|TRBV9|.
TGTGCCAGCAGCGCCGACCTTAGCGGTCCGTTACCCTTCTTC
CASSADLSGPLPFF
>.|TRBJ1-1|TRBV19|.
TGTGCCAGTAGTATTGGGACACCGAACACTGAAGCTTTCTTT
CASSIGTPNTEAFF
>.|TRBJ2-1|TRBV5-4|.
TGTGCCAGCAACTTCCGGGGAGTAGAGAAGGAGCAGTTCTTC
CASNFRGVEKEQFF
>.|TRBJ2-3|TRBV3-1/TRBV3-2|.
TGTGCCAGCAGCCAAGGGCCCTTGACAGATACGCAGTATTTT
CASSQGPLTDTQYF
>once|TRBJ2-6|TRBV5-1|.
TGCGCCAGCAGCTTATCTGGGAGCTCTGGGGCCAACGTCCTGACTTTC
CASSLSGSSGANVLTF
>.|TRBJ2-6|TRBV15|TRBD1
TGTGCCACCAGCGGGCCCCAGGGGGCGATCTCTGGGGCCAACGTCCTGACTTTC
CATSGPQGAISGANVLTF
>.|TRBJ1-5|TRBV30|.
TGTGCCTGGTCCGAGAGTGGCAATCAGCCCCAGCATTTT
CAWSESGNQPQHF
>.|TRBJ2-7|TRBV6-5|TRBD2
TGTGCCAGCAGTACTAGCGGGGGGTCCTACGAGCAGTACTTC
CASSTSGGSYEQYF
>.|TRBJ1-1|TRBV5-5|.
TGTGCCAGCAGCTCCATGACAGGGAACACTGAAGCTTTCTTT
CASSSMTGNTEAFF
>.|TRBJ2-1|TRBV4-3|.
TGCGCCAGCAGCCTTCGAGCGGATTCCTCCTACAATGAGCAGTTCTTC
CASSLRADSSYNEQFF
>.|TRBJ2-1|TRBV3-1/TRBV3-2|TRBD2
TGTGCCAGCAGCCAAGTTAGGGCTAGCGGGTTTTACAATGAGCAGTTCTTC
CASSQVRASGFYNEQFF
>.|TRBJ2-3|TRBV30|TRBD2
TGTGCCTGGAGTAGCGGGAGGGGGCCAGATACGCAGTATTTT
CAWSSGRGPDTQYF
>.|TRBJ2-3|TRBV4-2|.
TGTGCCAGCAGCGCCCGAAATGTCTACACAGATACGCAGTATTTT
CASSARNVYTDTQYF
>.|TRBJ2-1|TRBV13|TRBD2
TGTGCCAGCAGCAGCCTGCGGGAGAGCTCCTACAATGAGCAGTTCTTC
CASSSLRESSYNEQFF
>.|TRBJ2-2|TRBV6-5|.
TGTGCCAGCAGTTACCGGACTGCCGGGGAGCTGTTTTTT
CASSYRTAGELFF
>.|TRBJ1-2|TRBV10-3|.
TGTGCCATCAGTGAGGGGCAGAGCCGTTCCTATGGCTACACCTTC
CAISEGQSRSYGYTF
>.|TRBJ1-1|TRBV28|.
TGTGCCAGCAGTTTCCCGCAGATGAACACTGAAGCTTTCTTT
CASSFPQMNTEAFF
>.|TRBJ1-1|TRBV27|TRBD1
TGTGCCAGCAGTTTATCGATTGGGACAGCGACCGAAGTGAACACTGAAGCTTTCTTT
CASSLSIGTATEVNTEAFF
>.|TRBJ2-2|TRBV10-2|TRBD2
TGCGCCAGCAGCCCCACTAGCGGAAACACCGGGGAGCTGTTTTTT
CASSPTSGNTGELFF
>.|TRBJ2-1|TRBV15|TRBD2
TGTGCCACCAGCACAGATGAGGCGGGAGCTTCCTACAATGAGCAGTTCTTC
CATSTDEAGASYNEQFF
>.|TRBJ1-5|TRBV6-5|.
TGTGCCAGCATGATAGAAAGGGGCCCCTCACATTTT
CASMIERGPSHF
>.|TRBJ2-7|TRBV7-2|TRBD2
TGTGCCAGCAGAGGAGGGACTAGCGGGTCCTACGAGCAGTACTTC
CASRGGTSGSYEQYF
>.|TRBJ2-3|TRBV4-2|TRBD2
TGTGCCAGCAGCCCTCCGGGACTAGCGGGAGTAAGGGCAGATACGCAGTATTTT
CASSPPGLAGVRADTQYF
>medium-sized|TRBJ2-7|TRBV4-1|TRBD2
TGCGCCAGCAGCTTCACGACTAGCGGGAGGTACGAGCAGTACTTC
CASSFTTSGRYEQYF
>.|TRBJ2-4|TRBV11-3|TRBD2
TGTGCCAGCAGTCCCCGGACTAGCGGGAACCTAGCCAAAAACATTCAGTACTTC
CASSPRTSGNLAKNIQYF
>.|TRBJ2-3|TRBV5-6|TRBD1
TGTGCCAGCACCCCACCCAGGACAGGGGAGCCTAGCACAGATACGCAGTATTTT
CASTPPRTGEPSTDTQYF
>.|TRBJ1-1|TRBV21-1|.
TGTGCCAGCAGCAAAGGTCTCCGAGCCTGTCGGAACACTGAAGCTTTCTTT
CASSKGLRACRNTEAFF
>.|TRBJ1-2|TRBV14|TRBD1
TGTGCCAGCAGCCAAGACTCACCCCCGACAGGGGGAAATTATGGCTACACCTTC
CASSQDSPPTGGNYGYTF
>.|TRBJ1-1|TRBV23-1|TRBD1
TGCGCCAGCAGTCCACCCGGACAGGGGGGTTCGAACACTGAAGCTTTCTTT
CASSPPGQGGSNTEAFF
>.|TRBJ2-6|TRBV27|.
TGTGCCAGCAGTTTATGGGGCACCTCTGGGGCCAACGTCCTGACTTTC
CASSLWGTSGANVLTF
>.|TRBJ2-7|TRBV11-2|TRBD1
TGTGCCAGCAGCTCACGGGACGGACAGGGGTACGAGCAGTACTTC
CASSSRDGQGYEQYF
>.|TRBJ2-3|TRBV5-6|.
TGTGCCAGCAGCCACCGACAGACAGATACGCAGTATTTT
CASSHRQTDTQYF
>.|TRBJ1-2|TRBV19|.
TGTGCCAGTAGTATAGAGGTCCCAGGGCACTATGGCTACACCTTC
CASSIEVPGHYGYTF
>.|TRBJ1-2|TRBV12-3/TRBV12-4|.
TGTGCCAGCAGTACAGCAGACTATGGCTACACCTTC
CASSTADYGYTF
>.|TRBJ1-2|TRBV4-2|.
TGTGCCAGCAGCCCCGGGACACAGAATTCCTATGGCTACACCTTC
CASSPGTQNSYGYTF
>.|TRBJ2-3|TRBV15|TRBD1
TGTGCCACCAGCACAGGGGACAGCGGTTGGGGAGATACGCAGTATTTT
CATSTGDSGWGDTQYF
>.|TRBJ2-5|TRBV3-1/TRBV3-2|TRBD2
TGTGCCAGCAGCCCCCCAAGCGGGATCCCACAAGAGACCCAGTACTTC
CASSPPSGIPQETQYF
>.|TRBJ1-5|TRBV18|.
TGTGCCAGCTCCGTTATGGACCGGGGTCAGCCCCAGCATTTT
CASSVMDRGQPQHF
>.|TRBJ1-1|TRBV2|.
TGTGCCAGCTGGGAGGGAAAGAACACTGAAGCTTTCTTT
CASWEGKNTEAFF
>.|TRBJ2-2|TRBV19|TRBD2
TGTGCCAGTAGTATATCGAGACTAGCGGGAGCCGGGGAGCTGTTTTTT
CASSISRLAGAGELFF